The 2 T cell receptor beta chains below were found in one sample sequenced in a study of CD8+ T cells in alopecia areata. In each case, RNA was isolated and then reverse transcribed into cDNA as the sequencing template. This table comes from immunoSEQ multiplex PCR, and its TCRdb copy is limited to in-frame clones, with some not included. The data show roughly 150,000 clones, about 60% seen once. The sequencing sample was made of CD4+ T cells sorted from blood. The receptors here all came from a human donor in good health.

Only a few counts were recorded for this clone. The gene calls are TRBV29-1 and TRBJ1-5, with a possible D match to TRBD1 (6 bases). Trimming pared 6 bases from V and 5 bases from J, leaving 14 bases between. Looked up from germline, CDR1 is SQVTM and CDR2 is ANQGSEA. CDR3 size: 13 residues. CDR3 nucleotide sequence: TGCAGCGTGAAAACAGGGTTGGATCAGCCCCAGCATTTT. As protein: CSVKTGLDQPQHF.

This clone was recorded only once. This chain links TRBV29-1 with TRBJ1-1, with D maybe TRBD1 (5 bases). Germline-derived CDR1 and CDR2 are SQVTM and ANQGSEA. This CDR3 is built from 14 residues. Trimming took 3 bases from V and 1 from J, leaving 12 bases between them. CDR3 residues: CSVDRAAGNTEAFF. The CDR3 nucleotides read TGCAGCGTTGACAGGGCCGCGGGGAACACTGAAGCTTTCTTT. The whole variable domain, remainder taken from reference TRBV29-1 and TRBJ1-1, is SAVISQKPSRDICQRGTSLTIQCQVDSQVTMMFWYRQQPGQSLTLIATANQGSEATYESGFVIDKFPISRPNLTFSTLTVSNMSPEDSSIYLCSVDRAAGNTEAFFGQGTRLTVV.